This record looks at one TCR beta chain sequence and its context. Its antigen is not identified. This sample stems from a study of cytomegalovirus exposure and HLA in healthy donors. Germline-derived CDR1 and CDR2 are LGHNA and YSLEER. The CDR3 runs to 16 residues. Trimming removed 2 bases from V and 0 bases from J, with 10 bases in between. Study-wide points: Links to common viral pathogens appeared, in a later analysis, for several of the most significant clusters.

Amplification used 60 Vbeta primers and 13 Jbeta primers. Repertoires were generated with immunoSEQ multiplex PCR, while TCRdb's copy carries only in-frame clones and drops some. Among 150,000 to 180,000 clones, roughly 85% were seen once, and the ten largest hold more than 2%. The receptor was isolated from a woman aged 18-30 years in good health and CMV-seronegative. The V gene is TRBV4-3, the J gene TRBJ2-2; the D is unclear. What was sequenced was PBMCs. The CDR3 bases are TGCGCCAGCAGCCAATTCTACCTCGCGAACACCGGGGAGCTGTTTTTT. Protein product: CASSQFYLANTGELFF.